A selection of T cell receptor beta chains follows, all from one sample in a study of cytomegalovirus exposure and HLA in healthy donors. Generated by immunoSEQ multiplex PCR, the TCRdb table keeps only in-frame clones and is missing some. The data contain 55,000 to 70,000 clones, 75% to 85% of them singletons. The sample comprised PBMCs. These receptors were taken from a male donor in good health and CMV-seronegative. Each CDR3 is given with its conserved first and last residue. D genes are given only for firm matches. Clone size is not always given. Where it is, it says once, few, many or a class for expanded clones.

abundance	v_gene	j_gene	d_gene	CDR3nt	CDR3aa
-	TRBV6-5	TRBJ1-6	-	TGTGCCAGCAGGAACCCCAGACAGGTTGATTCACCCCTCCACTTT	CASRNPRQVDSPLHF
-	TRBV9	TRBJ1-1	TRBD1	TGTGCCAGCTCACAGGGGATGAACACTGAAGCTTTCTTT	CASSQGMNTEAFF
-	TRBV20-1	TRBJ1-4	-	TGCAGTGCTAAAGCTCAAGGAGGACTGTTTTTT	CSAKAQGGLFF
-	TRBV5-1	TRBJ1-2	-	TGCGCCAGCAGCTTGGCCATGGGGAGCTATGGCTACACCTTC	CASSLAMGSYGYTF
-	TRBV6-5	TRBJ2-7	-	TGTGCCAGCTCGAGGGGGACGTCCTACGAGCAGTACTTC	CASSRGTSYEQYF
-	TRBV11-3	TRBJ2-5	-	TGTGCCAGCAGCTTAGTCGGAAGGGAGGCGACCCAGTACTTC	CASSLVGREATQYF
once	TRBV10-3	TRBJ1-5	TRBD1	TGTGCCTCCCGGTTGGGCGGACAGGGGAATCAGCCCCAGCATTTT	CASRLGGQGNQPQHF
-	TRBV5-1	TRBJ2-1	TRBD1	TGCGCCAGCAGCCCGGCAACAGGGGGCGCCCACAATGAGCAGTTCTTC	CASSPATGGAHNEQFF
-	TRBV9	TRBJ2-3	-	TGTGCCAGCAGCGTAGGAGTTTTAGATACGCAGTATTTT	CASSVGVLDTQYF
-	TRBV4-3	TRBJ1-6	-	TGCGCCAGCAGCCAAGATTGGGGCAGGAGTCATTCACCCCTCCACTTT	CASSQDWGRSHSPLHF
-	TRBV13	TRBJ1-2	TRBD1	TGTGCCAGCAGCTCCGGACAGGGTGGCGGCTACACCTTC	CASSSGQGGGYTF
-	TRBV7-3	TRBJ2-1	TRBD1	TGTGCCAGCAGCCTCGACAGGGGCGTATACAATGAGCAGTTCTTC	CASSLDRGVYNEQFF
-	TRBV7-9	TRBJ2-1	-	TGTGCCAGCAGACCGAACAGGGAAACGTCCTACAATGAGCAGTTCTTC	CASRPNRETSYNEQFF
-	TRBV5-1	TRBJ1-4	-	TGCGCCAGCAGCTTGGCAGGGGCAACTAATGAAAAACTGTTTTTT	CASSLAGATNEKLFF
-	TRBV10-1	TRBJ1-2	TRBD1	TGCGCCAGCAGTGAGTCGGGACAGGGGCCCACCTCTAGCGGCTACACCTTC	CASSESGQGPTSSGYTF
-	TRBV2	TRBJ2-3	-	TGTGCCAGCAGCCCCGTGGGGGGATATGTGGGCCCCAATACGCAGTATTTT	CASSPVGGYVGPNTQYF
-	TRBV5-4	TRBJ1-4	-	TGTGCCAGCAGCTTGTCGGCGGAGAATAATGAAAAACTGTTTTTT	CASSLSAENNEKLFF
-	TRBV30	TRBJ2-1	TRBD2	TGTGCCTGGAGTGTAGGCGGGGGGCCCTACAATGAGCAGTTCTTC	CAWSVGGGPYNEQFF
-	TRBV4-1	TRBJ2-1	TRBD1	TGCGCCAGCAGCGGCCGGGACAGTGCCTACAATGAGCAGTTCTTC	CASSGRDSAYNEQFF
-	TRBV19	TRBJ1-3	-	TGTGCCAGTAGTCCAGGGGCGTCCGGAAATACCATATATTTT	CASSPGASGNTIYF
few	TRBV19	TRBJ1-4	TRBD1	TGTGCCAGTAGTAGGACAGGGCCTAATGAAAAACTGTTTTTT	CASSRTGPNEKLFF
few	TRBV13	TRBJ1-1	-	TGTGCCAGCAGCTTTTTAGGGGAGAACACTGAAGCTTTCTTT	CASSFLGENTEAFF
-	TRBV4-1	TRBJ2-6	TRBD1	TGCGCCAGCAGGTTGACAGGGACGGCCAACGTCCTGACTTTC	CASRLTGTANVLTF
-	TRBV10-3	TRBJ1-6	-	TGTGCCATCAGTGAGTCTGCAGAAAGATCACCCCTCCACTTT	CAISESAERSPLHF
-	TRBV18	TRBJ1-3	-	TGTGCCAGCTCACGACAGACGGGCTCTGGAAACACCATATATTTT	CASSRQTGSGNTIYF
-	TRBV19	TRBJ1-2	-	TGTGCCAGTAGATCCCAACAGGACTATGGCTACACCTTC	CASRSQQDYGYTF
once	TRBV12-1	TRBJ2-1	-	TGTGCCAGCAGCTGTTACAGGGGGCTTGTAAATGAGCAGTTCTTC	CASSCYRGLVNEQFF
-	TRBV18	TRBJ2-7	TRBD1	TGTGCCAGCTCCCGACAGGGTGGTGGCGACGAGCAGTACTTC	CASSRQGGGDEQYF
-	TRBV7-3	TRBJ1-2	TRBD1	TGTGCCAGCAGCAAGCCCCGGACAGGTACGGACTATGGCTACACCTTC	CASSKPRTGTDYGYTF
-	TRBV14	TRBJ1-2	TRBD1	TGTGCCAGCAGCCAGTCTCCTGGACAGGGGAATAGCGGCTACACCTTC	CASSQSPGQGNSGYTF
-	TRBV7-2	TRBJ2-3	TRBD2	TGTGCCAGCAGCATGACTAGCGGCACAGATACGCAGTATTTT	CASSMTSGTDTQYF
-	TRBV5-8	TRBJ2-7	-	TGTGCCAGCAGCCTATACTTCGGAGGAGAGGACGACGAGCAGTACTTC	CASSLYFGGEDDEQYF
-	TRBV25-1	TRBJ1-2	TRBD1	TGTGCCAGCAGTGACCTAACAGGGGGCGACGTATATGGCTACACCTTC	CASSDLTGGDVYGYTF
-	TRBV6-1	TRBJ1-3	-	TGTGCCAGCAGCGCCTCAGGCTCTGGAAACACCATATATTTT	CASSASGSGNTIYF
-	TRBV25-1	TRBJ2-1	TRBD2	TGTGCCAGCAGTCCTTCGCGGGGGGCTCCCGGGGAGCAGTTCTTC	CASSPSRGAPGEQFF
-	TRBV4-2	TRBJ2-7	TRBD2	TGTGCCAGCAGCCGCGGGACTAGCGGGGGAACCTACGAGCAGTACTTC	CASSRGTSGGTYEQYF
-	TRBV30	TRBJ2-6	-	TGTGCCTGGTCGGCGGTCTCTGGGGCCAACGTCCTGACTTTC	CAWSAVSGANVLTF
-	TRBV4-1	TRBJ1-3	-	TGCGCCAGCAGCCTCCAGGACACGATTGGAAACACCATATATTTT	CASSLQDTIGNTIYF
-	TRBV5-1	TRBJ2-2	-	TGCGCCAGCAGCTTGGAGGGCAGGGCGAACACCGGGGAGCTGTTTTTT	CASSLEGRANTGELFF
-	TRBV18	TRBJ1-3	-	TGTGCCAGCTCACCCTCACAGGTTGGAAACACCATATATTTT	CASSPSQVGNTIYF